This T cell receptor (beta chain) came from a study of a mutant IDH1 vaccine in newly diagnosed glioma. About the research overall: Treated patients comprised 62.5% males and around 40% females, mean age approximately 37 years.

Sequencing was performed with immunoSEQ multiplex PCR; in TCRdb, only in-frame clones are kept and a portion is missing. Of 50,000 to 65,000 clones in the sample, roughly four fifths were seen once. As for time point: week 5, during vaccination. The vaccine gave 300 ug of a 20-mer mutant IDH1 peptide subcutaneously per dose. This clone was seen just once. What it binds is unknown. J was trimmed by 9 bases and V by 0 bases; bases with no gene match: 4. Germline V gene data show CDR1 as KGHSH and CDR2 as LQKENI. The CDR3 covers 15 residues. Here the sequenced sample was PBMCs, taken from a glioma patient whose treatment included an IDH1 peptide vaccine. The V and J genes are TRBV18 and TRBJ1-6, with 8 bases matching TRBD1. This TCR derives from a man aged 25 to 40 with glioma. CDR3 sequence reads: CASSPPTGATSPLHF. DNA for the CDR3: TGTGCCAGCTCACCACCGACAGGGGCAACTTCACCCCTCCACTTT.